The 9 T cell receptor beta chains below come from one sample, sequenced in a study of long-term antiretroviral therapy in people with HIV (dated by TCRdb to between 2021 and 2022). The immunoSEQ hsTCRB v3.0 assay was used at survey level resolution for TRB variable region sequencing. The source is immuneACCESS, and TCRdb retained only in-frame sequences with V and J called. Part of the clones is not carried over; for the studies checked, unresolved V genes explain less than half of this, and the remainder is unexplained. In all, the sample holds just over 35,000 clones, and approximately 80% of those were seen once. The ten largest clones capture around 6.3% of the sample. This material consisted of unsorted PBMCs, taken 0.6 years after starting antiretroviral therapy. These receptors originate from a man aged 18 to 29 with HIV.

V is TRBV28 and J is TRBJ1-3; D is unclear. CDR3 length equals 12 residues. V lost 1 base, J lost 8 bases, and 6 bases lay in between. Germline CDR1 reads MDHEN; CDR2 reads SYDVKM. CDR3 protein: CASSLLGDTIYF. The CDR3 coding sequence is TGTGCCAGCAGTTTATTGGGAGACACCATATATTTT. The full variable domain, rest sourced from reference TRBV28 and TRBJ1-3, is DVKVTQSSRYLVKRTGEKVFLECVQDMDHENMFWYRQDPGLGLRLIYFSYDVKMKEKGDIPEGYSVSREKKERFSLILESASTNQTSMYLCASSLLGDTIYFGEGSWLTVV.

CDR3 coding DNA: TGCGCAATCAAACCTGGAGACAACAATGAGCAGTTCTTC. It codes for CAIKPGDNNEQFF. The V gene is TRBV10-2, the J gene TRBJ2-1; unclear D gene. CDR1 is WSHSY, CDR2 SAAADI, per germline. There are 13 residues in the CDR3.

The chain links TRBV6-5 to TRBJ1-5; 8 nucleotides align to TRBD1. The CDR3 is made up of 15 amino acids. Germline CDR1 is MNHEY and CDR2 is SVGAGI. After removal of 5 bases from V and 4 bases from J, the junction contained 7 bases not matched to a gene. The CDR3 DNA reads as TGTGCCAGCAGTCTCGGACAGGGAATTAATCAGCCCCAGCATTTT. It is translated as CASSLGQGINQPQHF.

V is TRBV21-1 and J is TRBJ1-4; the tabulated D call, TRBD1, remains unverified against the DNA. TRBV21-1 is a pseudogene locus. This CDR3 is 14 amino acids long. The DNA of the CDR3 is TGTGCCAGCAGGTATTGGGCAACTGGGGAAAAACTGTTTTTT. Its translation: CASRYWATGEKLFF.

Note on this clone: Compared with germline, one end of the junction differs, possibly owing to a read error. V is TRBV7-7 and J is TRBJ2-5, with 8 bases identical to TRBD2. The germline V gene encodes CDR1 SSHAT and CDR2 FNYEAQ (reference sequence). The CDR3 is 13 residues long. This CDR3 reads CASSLAGTETQYF. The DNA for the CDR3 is TGTGCTAGCAGCTTAGCGGGGACGGAGACCCAGTACTTC. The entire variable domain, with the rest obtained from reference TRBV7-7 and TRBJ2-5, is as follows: GAGVSQSPRYKVTKRGQDVTLRCDPISSHATLYWYQQALGQGPEFLTYFNYEAQPDKSGLPSDRFSAERPEGSISTLTIQRTEQRDSAMYRCASSLAGTETQYFGPGTRLLVL.

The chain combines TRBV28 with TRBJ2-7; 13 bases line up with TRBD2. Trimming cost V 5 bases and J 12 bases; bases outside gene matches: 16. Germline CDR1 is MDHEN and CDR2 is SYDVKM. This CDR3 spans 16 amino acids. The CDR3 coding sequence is TGTGCCAGCAGTCCCTCAACTAGCGGGAGGGCCGGAGTTCTGTACTTC. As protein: CASSPSTSGRAGVLYF.

CDR3 coding DNA: TGTGCCAGCTCGCTCGGGACTGCCAGCTCCTACGAGCAGTACTTC. Its translation: CASSLGTASSYEQYF. V gene TRBV18 combines with J gene TRBJ2-7, with a tentative D call TRBD2 (6 bases). This CDR3 spans 15 amino acids. Trimming left V 6 bases short and J 0 bases short, with 15 bases between. Germline lookup yields CDR1 KGHSH and CDR2 LQKENI.

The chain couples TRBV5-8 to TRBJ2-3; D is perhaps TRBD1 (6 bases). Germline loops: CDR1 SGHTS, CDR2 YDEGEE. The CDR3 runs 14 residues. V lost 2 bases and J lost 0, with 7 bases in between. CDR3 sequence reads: CASSFDRSTDTQYF. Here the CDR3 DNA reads TGTGCCAGCAGCTTTGACAGGAGCACAGATACGCAGTATTTT.

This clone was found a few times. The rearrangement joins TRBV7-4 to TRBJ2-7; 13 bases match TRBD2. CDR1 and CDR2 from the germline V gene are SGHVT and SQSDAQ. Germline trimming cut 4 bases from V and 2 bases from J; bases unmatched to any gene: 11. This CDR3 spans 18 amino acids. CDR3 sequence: CASSSSPSGLAGTYEQYF. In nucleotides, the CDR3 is TGTGCCAGCAGCTCAAGCCCGTCGGGACTAGCGGGGACCTACGAGCAGTACTTC.